Below, 14 T cell receptor beta chains from the same sample are listed, as sequenced in a study of T-cell reconstitution after alpha-beta-depleted transplantation in children. This sample's TCRbeta library carried unique molecular identifier barcodes. TCRdb reprocessed the PCR reads with MiXCR, giving one entry per CDR3 protein. The sample shows hundreds of thousands of distinct CDR3 sequences, around 13% of them seen only once. The sequences come from PBMCs, collected before TCRalphabeta/CD19-depleted stem cell transplant. The receptor source for this set is a girl aged 2-15 years with congenital amegakaryocytic thrombocytopenia, due to receive a stem cell transplant.

Concerning this clonotype: A much bigger clone sits one base away, suggesting this may be a read error. The chain carries TRBV12-3 or TRBV12-4 and TRBJ2-3, with a weak D call TRBD2 (5 bases). The CDR3 loop spans 12 amino acids. The CDR3 reads CASRTRADMQYF. For the CDR3, the DNA is TGTGCCAGCAGAACTAGGGCAGATATGCAGTATTTT.

This clonotype was detected ten times or more. The V call is TRBV5-4, the J call TRBJ2-5; possibly TRBD2 for D (5 bases). CDR3 length equals 13 residues. Germline V gene sequence: CDR1 SGHNT, CDR2 YYREEE (reference sequence). The V end was cut by 0 bases, the J end by 5 bases, with 8 bases between. The CDR3 DNA reads as TGTGCCAGCAGCTTGGCCTGGGAGGAGACCCAGTACTTC. The encoded protein is CASSLAWEETQYF.

This chain joins TRBV18 and TRBJ2-7; 8 positions agree with TRBD2. Germline lookup yields CDR1 KGHSH and CDR2 LQKENI. The CDR3 contains 16 residues. V lost 2 bases, J lost 2 bases, and 8 bases stayed unmatched. The chain's CDR3 is CASSPSPSGFAYEQYF. The CDR3 nucleotides are TGTGCCAGCTCACCATCGCCTAGCGGGTTTGCCTACGAGCAGTACTTC.

This clonotype showed up many times. V usage is TRBV20-1 and J usage is TRBJ2-2; no firm D call. The CDR3 is 15 residues long. Trimming left V 5 bases short and J 3 bases short, with 16 bases between. Germline loops: CDR1 DFQATT, CDR2 SNEGSKA (reference sequence). The CDR3 loop reads CSAFPSDADTGELFF. CDR3 DNA sequence: TGCAGTGCTTTTCCATCCGACGCTGACACCGGGGAGCTGTTTTTT.

V gene TRBV18 combines with J gene TRBJ1-2; D not resolved. Looked up from germline, CDR1 is KGHSH and CDR2 is LQKENI. V was clipped by 3 bases and J by 3 bases, with 11 bases between them. The CDR3 has 14 residues. CDR3: CASSPQSDDYGYTF. The CDR3 DNA follows: TGTGCCAGCTCACCCCAATCAGACGACTATGGCTACACCTTC.

The chain recombines TRBV5-5 with TRBJ2-7; D is ambiguous. V was pared by 7 bases and J by 2 bases, with 16 bases between. Germline CDR1 SGHKS, CDR2 YYEKEE (reference sequence). This CDR3 region has 14 residues. CDR3 DNA: TGTGCCAGCCGGACGGGTCTTCCAACCTACGAGCAGTACTTC. Translated: CASRTGLPTYEQYF.

This clonotype appeared many times. This sequence joins TRBV12-3 or TRBV12-4 and TRBJ1-1; TRBD1 matches at 7 bases. The CDR3 has 14 amino acids. The V and J ends lost 5 bases and 6 bases, in that order; junction bases with no gene match: 9. CDR3 coding DNA: TGTGCCAGCAGTACACGACAGGGTTCTTCTGAAGCTTTCTTT. As protein: CASSTRQGSSEAFF.

A few counts support this clonotype. The rearrangement uses TRBV12-3 or TRBV12-4 and TRBJ2-2; D might be TRBD2 (6 bases). The CDR3 is 17 residues long. The V and J ends lost 2 bases and 0 bases respectively, with 13 bases between them. The CDR3 protein is CASSLRRGRPNTGELFF. DNA for the CDR3: TGTGCCAGCAGTTTAAGGAGGGGACGGCCGAACACCGGGGAGCTGTTTTTT.

This clonotype was seen at least ten times. V usage is TRBV12-3 or TRBV12-4 and J usage is TRBJ1-1; D gene ambiguous. CDR3 size: 11 residues. V lost 8 bases and J lost 6, with 10 bases in between. CDR3 sequence reads: CASGRSPEAFF. In DNA, the CDR3 is TGTGCCAGCGGGCGGTCCCCTGAAGCTTTCTTT.

Many counts were recorded for this clonotype. The rearrangement joins TRBV12-3 or TRBV12-4 to TRBJ2-7; 11 bases line up with TRBD2. Trimming at V came to 5 bases and at J to 3 bases, leaving 6 bases not matched to a gene. CDR3 length equals 15 residues. The CDR3 here is CASSLRTSGFYEQYF. CDR3 coding DNA: TGTGCCAGCAGTCTGCGGACTAGCGGGTTCTACGAGCAGTACTTC.

This clonotype came up a few times. The genes are TRBV12-3 or TRBV12-4 and TRBJ2-7; D is uncertain. The V end was cut by 3 bases, the J end by 6 bases, with 15 bases between. This CDR3 contains 14 residues. The CDR3 reads CASSFRPPWGEQYF. CDR3 in DNA: TGTGCCAGCAGTTTTCGACCGCCCTGGGGCGAGCAGTACTTC.

This clonotype was detected many times. The rearrangement joins TRBV29-1 to TRBJ1-5; the match to TRBD1 covers 10 bases. Germline trimming cut 0 bases from V and 6 bases from J; bases unmatched to any gene: 14. Germline lookup yields CDR1 SQVTM and CDR2 ANQGSEA. This CDR3 comprises 18 residues. DNA for the CDR3: TGCAGCGTTGAAGAGGGGATCTGGGACAGGGGCCCCCCTCAGCCCCAGCATTTT. The encoded protein is CSVEEGIWDRGPPQPQHF.

This chain connects TRBV5-1 to TRBJ2-1; 15 bases map to TRBD2. The CDR3 contains 19 residues. Unmatched junction bases numbered 16, after V lost 3 bases and J lost 9 bases. The germline gives CDR1 SGHRS, CDR2 YFSETQ. For the CDR3, the DNA is TGCGCCAGCAGCTCAATGCCACCGGGACTAGCGGGAGGTTCTAGTGAGCAGTTCTTC. Protein: CASSSMPPGLAGGSSEQFF.

The rearrangement joins TRBV7-9 to TRBJ2-3; 9 nucleotides agree with TRBD2. This CDR3 has 16 residues. The germline V gene has CDR1 SEHNR and CDR2 FQNEAQ (reference sequence). J was trimmed by 0 bases and V by 7 bases; bases with no gene match: 8. The CDR3 loop reads CASTVGLALSTDTQYF. CDR3 nucleotide sequence: TGTGCCAGCACTGTGGGACTAGCCCTGAGCACAGATACGCAGTATTTT.